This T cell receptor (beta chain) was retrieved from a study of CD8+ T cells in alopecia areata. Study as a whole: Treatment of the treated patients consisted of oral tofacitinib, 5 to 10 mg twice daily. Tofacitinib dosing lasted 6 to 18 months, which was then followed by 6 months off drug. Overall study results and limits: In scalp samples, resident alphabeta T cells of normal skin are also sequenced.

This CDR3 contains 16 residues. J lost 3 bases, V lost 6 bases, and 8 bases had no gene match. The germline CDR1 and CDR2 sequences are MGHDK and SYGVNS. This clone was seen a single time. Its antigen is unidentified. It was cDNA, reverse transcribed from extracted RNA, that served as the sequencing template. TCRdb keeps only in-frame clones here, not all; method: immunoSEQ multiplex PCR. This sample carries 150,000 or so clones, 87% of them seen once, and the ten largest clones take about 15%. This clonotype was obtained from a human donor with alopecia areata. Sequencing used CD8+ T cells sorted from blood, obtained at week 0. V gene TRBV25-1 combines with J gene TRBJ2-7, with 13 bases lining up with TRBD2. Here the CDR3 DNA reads TGTGCCAGCAGAGATCATGGACTAGCGGGAGTCTACGAGCAGTACTTC. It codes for CASRDHGLAGVYEQYF.